These T cell receptor beta chains were read from a single sample in a study of Graves' ophthalmopathy and Graves' hyperthyroidism. TCRdb passed the multiplex PCR reads through MiXCR, listing each CDR3 protein once. The table has some 410,000 distinct CDR3 sequences, roughly 20% seen once; the top ten hold roughly 3%. The sequencing input was peripheral blood. All receptors come from a woman aged 18-30 years with stable Graves' hyperthyroidism. CDR3s leave out the opening cysteine and the closing phenylalanine or tryptophan. Fields, in order: D gene, J gene, V gene, CDR3 length, CDR3 protein. A D gene is named only where the DNA matches it firmly.

d_call: TRBD1
j_call: TRBJ2-7
v_call: TRBV20-1
cdr3_length: 12
cdr3_aa: STFGWTGVDEQY

d_call: .
j_call: TRBJ1-6
v_call: TRBV12-3/TRBV12-4
cdr3_length: 14
cdr3_aa: ASSRSGTRTNSPLH

d_call: .
j_call: TRBJ1-6
v_call: TRBV6-5
cdr3_length: 15
cdr3_aa: ASSYLGRDGGNSPLH

d_call: .
j_call: TRBJ1-1
v_call: TRBV5-1
cdr3_length: 14
cdr3_aa: ASSLPTGRLKTEAF

d_call: TRBD1
j_call: TRBJ1-2
v_call: TRBV28
cdr3_length: 14
cdr3_aa: ASSTTGAVANYGYT

d_call: .
j_call: TRBJ2-7
v_call: TRBV7-3
cdr3_length: 11
cdr3_aa: ASSYDRQGEQY

d_call: .
j_call: TRBJ2-7
v_call: TRBV28
cdr3_length: 18
cdr3_aa: ASGPKILADHAQRPYEQY

d_call: .
j_call: TRBJ1-1
v_call: TRBV28
cdr3_length: 13
cdr3_aa: ASSLSLGVNTEAF

d_call: TRBD2
j_call: TRBJ2-7
v_call: TRBV11-2
cdr3_length: 13
cdr3_aa: ASSSLAGGFYEQY

d_call: TRBD2
j_call: TRBJ2-2
v_call: TRBV5-1
cdr3_length: 14
cdr3_aa: ASSHSGGRGTGELF

d_call: TRBD2
j_call: TRBJ2-2
v_call: TRBV20-1
cdr3_length: 13
cdr3_aa: SAALAGLNTGELF

d_call: .
j_call: TRBJ2-7
v_call: TRBV20-1
cdr3_length: 14
cdr3_aa: SASRPLGTGKSEQY

d_call: .
j_call: TRBJ2-4
v_call: TRBV7-2
cdr3_length: 13
cdr3_aa: ASSLEGTGENIQY

d_call: .
j_call: TRBJ1-2
v_call: TRBV6-1
cdr3_length: 11
cdr3_aa: ASGIRQLYGYT

d_call: TRBD1
j_call: TRBJ1-5
v_call: TRBV6-1
cdr3_length: 12
cdr3_aa: ASSGQGGNQPQH

d_call: .
j_call: TRBJ2-2
v_call: TRBV20-1
cdr3_length: 13
cdr3_aa: SARRDSMNTGELF

d_call: TRBD1
j_call: TRBJ1-5
v_call: TRBV10-1
cdr3_length: 14
cdr3_aa: ASTESWTGGNQPQH

d_call: TRBD2
j_call: TRBJ2-5
v_call: TRBV2
cdr3_length: 14
cdr3_aa: ASSRYLAGVEETQY

d_call: .
j_call: TRBJ2-2
v_call: TRBV7-3
cdr3_length: 11
cdr3_aa: ASRFYDTGELF

d_call: TRBD1
j_call: TRBJ1-2
v_call: TRBV4-1
cdr3_length: 14
cdr3_aa: ASSQITGGADYGYT

d_call: .
j_call: TRBJ2-7
v_call: TRBV20-1
cdr3_length: 14
cdr3_aa: SARAEEGWFSYEQY

d_call: .
j_call: TRBJ1-1
v_call: TRBV11-1
cdr3_length: 13
cdr3_aa: ASSFTGTENTEAF

d_call: TRBD2
j_call: TRBJ2-7
v_call: TRBV28
cdr3_length: 15
cdr3_aa: ASSPPAGLAGSYEQY

d_call: .
j_call: TRBJ1-2
v_call: TRBV6-5
cdr3_length: 14
cdr3_aa: ASSYSRGAGAGGYT

d_call: TRBD1
j_call: TRBJ2-2
v_call: TRBV12-5
cdr3_length: 14
cdr3_aa: ASGLEDRGQIGELF

d_call: .
j_call: TRBJ1-1
v_call: TRBV19
cdr3_length: 13
cdr3_aa: ASKGAQSPNTEAF

d_call: .
j_call: TRBJ1-2
v_call: TRBV29-1
cdr3_length: 11
cdr3_aa: SVGGGQNYGYT

d_call: .
j_call: TRBJ1-1
v_call: TRBV12-3/TRBV12-4
cdr3_length: 12
cdr3_aa: ASSETLRNTEAF

d_call: .
j_call: TRBJ2-5
v_call: TRBV6-2/TRBV6-3
cdr3_length: 13
cdr3_aa: ASNTILRVEETQY

d_call: .
j_call: TRBJ1-2
v_call: TRBV20-1
cdr3_length: 11
cdr3_aa: SARGSLGYGYT

d_call: .
j_call: TRBJ2-4
v_call: TRBV2
cdr3_length: 12
cdr3_aa: ASSDGGWENIQY

d_call: .
j_call: TRBJ2-7
v_call: TRBV28
cdr3_length: 12
cdr3_aa: ASSRQGISYVQY

d_call: TRBD1
j_call: TRBJ2-2
v_call: TRBV28
cdr3_length: 14
cdr3_aa: ASSLPGTGLTGELF

d_call: .
j_call: TRBJ1-1
v_call: TRBV30
cdr3_length: 11
cdr3_aa: AWSRQQNTEAF

d_call: .
j_call: TRBJ2-5
v_call: TRBV28
cdr3_length: 11
cdr3_aa: ASSLRGTETQY

d_call: TRBD1
j_call: TRBJ1-1
v_call: TRBV12-3/TRBV12-4
cdr3_length: 12
cdr3_aa: ASSFDYQGVRAF

d_call: .
j_call: TRBJ1-5
v_call: TRBV28
cdr3_length: 13
cdr3_aa: ASSPPWQGGQPQH

d_call: .
j_call: TRBJ1-6
v_call: TRBV28
cdr3_length: 11
cdr3_aa: ASSPSGGAPLH

d_call: .
j_call: TRBJ1-1
v_call: TRBV19
cdr3_length: 11
cdr3_aa: ASSIRGIAEAF

d_call: TRBD2
j_call: TRBJ2-7
v_call: TRBV20-1
cdr3_length: 12
cdr3_aa: SASRFAGAREQY

d_call: .
j_call: TRBJ1-2
v_call: TRBV11-2
cdr3_length: 11
cdr3_aa: ASTGTLDWGYT

d_call: .
j_call: TRBJ1-3
v_call: TRBV12-3/TRBV12-4
cdr3_length: 10
cdr3_aa: ASSASGNTIY

d_call: .
j_call: TRBJ1-2
v_call: TRBV5-4
cdr3_length: 11
cdr3_aa: ASSDDSGWGYT

d_call: TRBD1
j_call: TRBJ1-6
v_call: TRBV5-1
cdr3_length: 13
cdr3_aa: ASSSNDRGNSPLH

d_call: TRBD2
j_call: TRBJ2-7
v_call: TRBV20-1
cdr3_length: 13
cdr3_aa: SASPLAGGSYEQY

d_call: TRBD2
j_call: TRBJ2-1
v_call: TRBV2
cdr3_length: 13
cdr3_aa: ASSAGLAARNEQF

d_call: .
j_call: TRBJ1-3
v_call: TRBV9
cdr3_length: 11
cdr3_aa: ASSGMSGNTIY

d_call: .
j_call: TRBJ2-7
v_call: TRBV29-1
cdr3_length: 13
cdr3_aa: SVEDYGSGSYEQY

d_call: .
j_call: TRBJ2-7
v_call: TRBV12-3/TRBV12-4
cdr3_length: 12
cdr3_aa: ASSPRGFSYEQY

d_call: TRBD1
j_call: TRBJ2-5
v_call: TRBV28
cdr3_length: 18
cdr3_aa: ASSLDLRDRGRRDQETQY

d_call: .
j_call: TRBJ1-2
v_call: TRBV6-5
cdr3_length: 12
cdr3_aa: ASSYSNSNYGYT

d_call: .
j_call: TRBJ2-7
v_call: TRBV6-5
cdr3_length: 11
cdr3_aa: ASSYGDRGKQY

d_call: TRBD2
j_call: TRBJ2-2
v_call: TRBV28
cdr3_length: 14
cdr3_aa: ASSLWTSGNTGELF

d_call: .
j_call: TRBJ1-1
v_call: TRBV14
cdr3_length: 13
cdr3_aa: ASSQWKGMNTEAF

d_call: .
j_call: TRBJ2-7
v_call: TRBV7-2
cdr3_length: 11
cdr3_aa: ASSSGTKYEQY

d_call: .
j_call: TRBJ1-5
v_call: TRBV28
cdr3_length: 13
cdr3_aa: ASSLYQGDNQPQH